This T cell receptor beta chain was obtained from a study of CD8+ T cells in alopecia areata. Study-wide context: Twice daily, treated patients received 5 to 10 mg of oral tofacitinib.

Per the germline V gene, CDR1 is SGHRS and CDR2 is YFSETQ. The CDR3 sequence is 15 residues long. V lost 0 bases and J 0 bases, leaving 8 bases between the germline ends. In each case, RNA was isolated and then reverse transcribed into cDNA as the sequencing template. The assay was immunoSEQ multiplex PCR, and TCRdb's table has in-frame clones only and misses some. The top ten hold around 1.2% of the sample, which has hundreds of thousands of clones, 67% seen once. Concerning this clone itself: Its antigen is currently unknown.

Study observations and caveats: Higher clonality and more expanded CD8+ clones appeared in lesional than normal scalp.

The sequences come from CD4+ T cells sorted from blood, collected at week 0. This chain links TRBV5-1 with TRBJ2-3; D remains ambiguous. The clonotype originates from a human donor with alopecia areata. The CDR3 bases are TGCGCCAGCAGCTTGGTTCCAGCTAGCACAGATACGCAGTATTTT. It yields the protein CASSLVPASTDTQYF.